This TCR beta chain stems from a study of T cell changes during pregnancy in multiple sclerosis. The CDR3 covers 15 residues. Germline-derived CDR1 and CDR2 are MGHRA and YSYEKL. Unmatched junction bases numbered 6, after V lost 6 bases and J lost 2 bases. Sequencing used immunoSEQ multiplex PCR; TCRdb keeps in-frame clones, though not all of them. The sample lists some 77,000 clones, about 91% occurring once. The sequencing here drew on peripheral blood, taken before pregnancy. The sequence was collected from a female donor with multiple sclerosis, enrolled in a pregnancy study. The J gene is TRBJ2-3, the V gene TRBV4-1, with TRBD2 matching 9 bases. CDR3 region: CASSLKRGDTDTQYF. The CDR3 nucleotides are TGCGCCAGCAGTCTAAAGCGGGGGGACACAGATACGCAGTATTTT.